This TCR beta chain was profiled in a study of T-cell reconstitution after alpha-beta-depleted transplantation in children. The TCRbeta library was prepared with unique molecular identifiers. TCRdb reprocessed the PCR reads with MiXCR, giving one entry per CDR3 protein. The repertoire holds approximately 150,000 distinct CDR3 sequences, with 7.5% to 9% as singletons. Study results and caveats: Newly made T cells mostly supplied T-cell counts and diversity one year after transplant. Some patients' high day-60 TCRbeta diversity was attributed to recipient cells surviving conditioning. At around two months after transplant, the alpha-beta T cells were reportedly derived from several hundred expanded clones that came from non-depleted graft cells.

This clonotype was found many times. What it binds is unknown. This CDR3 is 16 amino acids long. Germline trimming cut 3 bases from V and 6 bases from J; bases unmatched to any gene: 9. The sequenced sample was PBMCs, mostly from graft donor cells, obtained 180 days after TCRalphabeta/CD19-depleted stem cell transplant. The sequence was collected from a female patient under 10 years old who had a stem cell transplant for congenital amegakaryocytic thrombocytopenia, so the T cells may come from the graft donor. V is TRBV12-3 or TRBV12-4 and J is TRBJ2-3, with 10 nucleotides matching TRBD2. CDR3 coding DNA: TGTGCCAGCAGTTTTTCCCTAGCGGGAGAGGGGGATACGCAGTATTTT. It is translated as CASSFSLAGEGDTQYF.